This entry describes one TCR beta chain. The source of the sample is a study of blood T cell repertoires in COVID-19. Study overall: From the United States, Italy and Spain came samples of acute and convalescent COVID-19. The cDNA or gDNA used as material had been derived from T cells, B-cell-depleted T cells, or PBMCs.

Authors' processing steps: The authors estimated nucleated cell counts from reference gene primer amplification. Sequenced by immunoSEQ multiplex PCR; TCRdb stores in-frame clones only, minus some. V and J calls and clone size follow that table, whereas D and trimming were derived from the DNA. The sample includes 300,000 to 450,000 clones, 85% of them seen just once. V was cut by 8 bases and J by 3 bases, with 9 bases left in between. The CDR3 is made up of 13 amino acids. Germline values: CDR1 KGHDR, CDR2 SFDVKD. The sequence came from a woman aged 18-35 years with acute or convalescent COVID-19. This sequence joins TRBV24-1 and TRBJ1-4; D is unclear. The sequencing input was peripheral blood. The CDR3 protein is CATTREPNEKLFF. The CDR3 DNA reads as TGTGCCACCACGAGGGAACCTAATGAAAAACTGTTTTTT.